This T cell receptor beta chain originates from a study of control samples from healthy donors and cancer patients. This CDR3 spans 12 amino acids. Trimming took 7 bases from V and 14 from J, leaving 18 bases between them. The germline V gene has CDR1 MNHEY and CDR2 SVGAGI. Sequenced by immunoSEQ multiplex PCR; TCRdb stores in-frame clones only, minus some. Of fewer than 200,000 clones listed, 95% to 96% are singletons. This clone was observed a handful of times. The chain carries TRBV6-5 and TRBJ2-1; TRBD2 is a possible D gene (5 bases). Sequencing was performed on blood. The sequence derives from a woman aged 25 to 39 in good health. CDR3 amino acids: CASTEPAVGEFF. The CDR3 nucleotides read TGTGCCAGCACAGAGCCAGCGGTCGGGGAGTTCTTC.